This passage covers 12 T cell receptor beta chains from one sample sequenced in a study of PD-L1 blockade in urothelial cancer listed by TCRdb under 2017. Library construction relied on the immunoSEQ multiplex PCR assay. The source is immuneACCESS, and TCRdb retained only in-frame sequences with V and J called. Part of the clones is not carried over; for the studies checked, unresolved V genes explain less than half of this, and the remainder is unexplained. The sample data list 70,000 to 75,000 clones, and around 80% of these were observed just once. The ten largest clonotypes hold 4.7% of the sample. The specimen comprised PBMCs, sampled around atezolizumab (anti-PD-L1) treatment. The receptor source for this set is a man aged 70 or older with urothelial cancer.

The chain is built from TRBV10-3 and TRBJ2-1, with D unclear. Trimming shortened V by 5 bases and J by 7 bases, and 6 bases separated the two germline ends. Germline CDR1 reads ENHRY; CDR2 reads SYGVKD. This CDR3 has 11 residues. DNA of the CDR3: TGTGCCATCAGTTCCGAGAATGAGCAGTTCTTC. Protein product: CAISSENEQFF.

This sequence joins TRBV19 and TRBJ2-1; D gene unclear. CDR1 is LNHDA and CDR2 is SQIVND in the germline V gene (reference sequence). Trimming cost V 5 bases and J 0 bases, with 14 bases left between them. CDR3 length: 16 amino acids. CDR3 DNA: TGTGCCAGTAGTCTAAGCGACGTCAGCTCCTACAATGAGCAGTTCTTC. Translated, it gives CASSLSDVSSYNEQFF.

The chain combines TRBV5-4 with TRBJ2-3; 10 bases match TRBD2. V lost 9 bases to trimming and J lost 3 bases; unmatched junction nucleotides: 19. The CDR3 runs to 18 residues. Germline CDR1 reads SGHNT; CDR2 reads YYREEE (reference sequence). CDR3 bases: TGTGCCACAGCAGGCCGGCTAGCGGGAGCTCAGGGGACAGATACGCAGTATTTT. As protein: CATAGRLAGAQGTDTQYF.

The genes are TRBV27 and TRBJ2-1; 9 bases map to TRBD2. V gave up 4 bases and J gave up 1 base; unmatched junction bases: 5. Germline-derived CDR1 and CDR2 are MNHEY and SMNVEV (reference sequence). This CDR3 has 16 amino acids. In DNA, the CDR3 is TGTGCCAGCAGTTCATTTAGCGGGGGATCCTACAATGAGCAGTTCTTC. It codes for CASSSFSGGSYNEQFF.

The chain recombines TRBV27 with TRBJ2-3; 8 bases line up with TRBD2. Unmatched junction bases numbered 7, after V lost 1 base and J lost 4 bases. Germline V gives CDR1 MNHEY, CDR2 SMNVEV (reference sequence). CDR3 length: 16 amino acids. As DNA, the CDR3 is TGTGCCAGCAGTTTATATCGGCGGGAGGCACCAGATACGCAGTATTTT. It translates to CASSLYRREAPDTQYF.

This clone appeared once. This chain joins TRBV28 and TRBJ1-1, with D perhaps matching TRBD1 (5 bases). In germline, CDR1 is MDHEN, CDR2 SYDVKM. V was cut by 7 bases and J by 5 bases, with 20 bases left in between. CDR3 length equals 15 residues. The CDR3 coding sequence is TGTGCCAGCAACCCTCTCCAGGGCAAACTTACTGAAGCTTTCTTT. Protein product: CASNPLQGKLTEAFF.

The chain is built from TRBV28 and TRBJ1-2, with D possibly TRBD1 on 6 matching bases. V was shortened by 5 bases and J by 0 bases, with 7 bases between the two germline ends. The CDR3 is 13 residues long. Germline V gives CDR1 MDHEN, CDR2 SYDVKM. The CDR3 coding sequence is TGTGCCAGCAGTCCAGGGGCTAACTATGGCTACACCTTC. Protein: CASSPGANYGYTF.

V gene TRBV5-4 combines with J gene TRBJ2-3; tentatively, D is TRBD1 (5 bases). The CDR3 runs to 19 residues. Trimming removed 7 bases at V and 0 bases at J, with 27 bases between. Germline lookup yields CDR1 SGHNT and CDR2 YYREEE (reference sequence). This CDR3 reads CASLSLRGKRAPSTDTQYF. CDR3 in DNA: TGTGCCAGCTTGTCTCTTAGGGGAAAACGGGCCCCTAGCACAGATACGCAGTATTTT.

The V gene is TRBV28, the J gene TRBJ2-6; 11 nucleotides agree with TRBD2. Unmatched junction bases numbered 9, after V lost 2 bases and J lost 3 bases. Germline CDR1 and CDR2: MDHEN and SYDVKM. CDR3 length: 19 residues. CDR3 nucleotides: TGTGCCAGCAGTTTAGTGACTAGCGGGAAGTCGGATGGGGCCAACGTCCTGACTTTC. Its protein is CASSLVTSGKSDGANVLTF.

In the case of this clone: The same CDR3 arises from other DNA sequences in this sample as well. The genes are TRBV7-3 and TRBJ2-5; no firm D call. V shed 2 bases and J shed 5 bases, with 9 bases lying between them. This CDR3 contains 13 residues. Germline loops: CDR1 SGHTA, CDR2 FQGTGA. As DNA, the CDR3 is TGTGCCAGCAGCTTAGGTGGCAGGGAGACCCAGTACTTC. It encodes CASSLGGRETQYF.

The chain employs TRBV5-4 and TRBJ1-1, with 8 bases matching TRBD1. The CDR3 totals 16 residues. Germline trimming cut 3 bases from V and 5 bases from J; bases unmatched to any gene: 12. Germline V gene lookup returns CDR1 SGHNT and CDR2 YYREEE (reference sequence). The CDR3 bases are TGTGCCAGCAGCTCACCCGGGACAGGCGGGGGTACTGAAGCTTTCTTT. It specifies CASSSPGTGGGTEAFF.

The V and J genes are TRBV9 and TRBJ2-2, with D perhaps matching TRBD2 (6 bases). There are 15 residues in the CDR3. Trimming took off 7 bases at V and 0 bases at J, with 13 bases between the two ends. Germline V gene lookup returns CDR1 SGDLS and CDR2 YYNGEE. The CDR3 bases are TGTGCCAGCGGTAGAGGAGGGCCGAACACCGGGGAGCTGTTTTTT. Encoded protein: CASGRGGPNTGELFF.